Listed here are 12 T cell receptor beta chains from one sample, sequenced in a study of blood T cell repertoires in COVID-19. Only in-frame clones appear in the TCRdb table, and some are missing; sequencing was by immunoSEQ multiplex PCR. The sample lists about 110,000 clones; more than 75% were seen once. Sequencing was done on a sample of peripheral blood. All receptors derive from a woman aged 45-65 years with acute or convalescent COVID-19.

The V gene is TRBV2, the J gene TRBJ2-7, with TRBD2 as a possible D gene (5 bases). The CDR3 is 13 residues long. V was pared by 7 bases and J by 5 bases, with 15 bases between. Looked up from germline, CDR1 is SNHLY and CDR2 is FYNNEI. CDR3 in amino acids: CASNFGLSDEQYF. CDR3 in DNA: TGTGCCAGCAACTTCGGGCTTAGCGACGAGCAGTACTTC.

This clone was observed a handful of times. The chain combines TRBV6-1 with TRBJ1-4; 10 bases line up with TRBD1. The CDR3 runs to 15 residues. Germline-derived CDR1 and CDR2 are MNHNS and SASEGT. Trimming at V came to 2 bases and at J to 7 bases, leaving 4 bases not matched to a gene. CDR3 bases: TGTGCCAGCAGTGAAAGGACAGGGGGGAGTGAAAAACTGTTTTTT. It specifies CASSERTGGSEKLFF.

This clone occurred once. The rearrangement joins TRBV18 to TRBJ2-3, with TRBD2 matching over 12 bases. CDR1 and CDR2 (germline): KGHSH, LQKENI. J lost 8 bases, V lost 6 bases, and 3 bases had no gene match. The CDR3 consists of 13 residues. Written as DNA, the CDR3 is TGTGCCAGCTCGACTAGCGGGAGCTCTACGCAGTATTTT. It specifies CASSTSGSSTQYF.

This chain joins TRBV28 and TRBJ1-2, with D maybe TRBD1 (6 bases). CDR1 MDHEN and CDR2 SYDVKM come from the germline V gene. V lost 5 bases and J 4 bases, leaving 17 bases between the germline ends. This CDR3 comprises 15 residues. CDR3 coding DNA: TGTGCCAGCAGTCCGCCGACAGGTAACGGCTATGGCTACACCTTC. This sequence encodes CASSPPTGNGYGYTF.

V is TRBV28 and J is TRBJ2-1; TRBD2 aligns across 7 bases. The CDR3 loop spans 15 amino acids. Germline values: CDR1 MDHEN, CDR2 SYDVKM. Trimming took 3 bases from V and 4 from J; bases not matched to a gene: 6. CDR3 protein: CASSFPGLRYNEQFF. CDR3 nucleotides: TGTGCCAGCAGTTTCCCGGGACTAAGGTACAATGAGCAGTTCTTC.

This sequence joins TRBV11-2 and TRBJ2-3; tentatively, D is TRBD1 (5 bases). This CDR3 has 15 residues. V lost 0 bases and J lost 2, with 9 bases in between. In germline, CDR1 is SGHAT, CDR2 FQNNGV. This CDR3 reads CASSLDRAVTDTQYF. CDR3 nucleotides: TGTGCCAGCAGCTTAGACAGGGCCGTCACAGATACGCAGTATTTT.

This chain joins TRBV19 and TRBJ2-1; possible D gene TRBD1, 5 bases. This CDR3 is 15 amino acids long. From germline, CDR1 is LNHDA and CDR2 SQIVND (reference sequence). V gave up 5 bases and J gave up 2 bases, with 13 bases separating them. CDR3 coding DNA: TGTGCCAGTAGTTTAAGACAGAGAACCTACAATGAGCAGTTCTTC. This encodes CASSLRQRTYNEQFF.

The chain couples TRBV29-1 to TRBJ1-1, with D hard to call. The V end was cut by 2 bases, the J end by 3 bases, with 7 bases between. The CDR3 contains 12 residues. Germline V gene sequence: CDR1 SQVTM, CDR2 ANQGSEA. The CDR3 DNA sequence: TGCAGCGTTGAAATGGCAGACACTGAAGCTTTCTTT. It specifies CSVEMADTEAFF.

The V call is TRBV30, the J call TRBJ2-7; possible D gene TRBD2, 5 bases. The V end lost 8 bases, the J end lost 7 bases, and 9 bases lay between the germline ends. CDR3 length: 9 residues. Germline assignment: CDR1 GTSNPN and CDR2 SVGIG (reference sequence). The CDR3 coding sequence is TGTGCCCCCCCGGGGGAGCAGTACTTC. This encodes CAPPGEQYF.

This chain joins TRBV7-2 and TRBJ1-1, with D possibly being TRBD1 (5 bases). Germline V lookup: CDR1 SGHTA, CDR2 FQGNSA. V was cut by 1 base and J by 3 bases, with 12 bases left in between. The CDR3 has 15 amino acids. The CDR3 sequence: CASSLGGGGYTEAFF. CDR3 DNA: TGTGCCAGCAGCTTAGGGGGGGGAGGGTACACTGAAGCTTTCTTT.

V usage is TRBV3-1 (or the pseudogene TRBV3-2) and J usage is TRBJ1-6, with a possible D match to TRBD1 (5 bases). The CDR3 is 16 amino acids. Germline CDR1 reads LGHDT; CDR2 reads YNNKEL (reference sequence). The ends were cut back, 4 bases at V and 0 bases at J, with 10 bases in the middle. CDR3 loop: CASSRQTSSYNSPLHF. As DNA, the CDR3 is TGTGCCAGCAGCCGACAGACTAGCTCCTATAATTCACCCCTCCACTTT.

The chain joins TRBV18 to TRBJ1-4; D is ambiguous. Trimming pared 1 base from V and 2 bases from J, leaving 5 bases between. Germline loops: CDR1 KGHSH, CDR2 LQKENI. The CDR3 length is 14 residues. CDR3 nucleotides: TGTGCCAGCTCACCACTCGGGACTAATGAAAAACTGTTTTTT. Protein: CASSPLGTNEKLFF.